Only a few counts were recorded for the clone carrying this T cell receptor beta chain. Per the original data handling: Amplified reference gene primers provided the basis for estimating nucleated cell counts. Data came from immunoSEQ multiplex PCR; TCRdb stores just in-frame clones and leaves some out. The DNA gave D and trimming, while V, J and clone size come from that table. The table lists about 180,000 clones, about 91% of them singletons. The data stem from a study of blood T cell repertoires in COVID-19. Study-wide background: COVID-19 samples collected from the United States, Italy and Spain covered acute and convalescent phases. The analysed material was cDNA or gDNA that came from T cells, B-cell-depleted T cells, or PBMCs.

The CDR3 length is 11 residues. Trimming removed 2 bases from V and 10 bases from J, with 8 bases in between. Germline V gives CDR1 MDHEN, CDR2 SYDVKM. The receptor was isolated from a woman aged 25 to 39 with acute or convalescent COVID-19. What was sequenced was peripheral blood. This sequence joins TRBV28 and TRBJ1-1; D possibly corresponds to TRBD1 (5 bases). The CDR3 loop is CASSLQGRAFF. The CDR3, as DNA: TGTGCCAGCAGTTTACAGGGCAGAGCTTTCTTT.